This passage covers 32 T cell receptor beta chains from one sample sequenced in a study of CD8 T cells in ankylosing spondylitis. Whole-study findings and limits: Characteristic of ankylosing spondylitis blood, it appeared, was a TCR beta motif comprising about eight highly homologous variants.

These receptors are not linked to any known antigen. TCRdb used MiXCR to reprocess the 5' RACE reads, holding one entry per CDR3 protein. The repertoire has 800,000 to 900,000 distinct CDR3 sequences, roughly 12% of them found once; the top ten carry 0.45% to 0.6%. The sequenced material came from blood, either unsorted or a sorted T cell fraction (not recorded which). Receptors originate from a male donor with ankylosing spondylitis.

The chain links TRBV30 to TRBJ2-3, with D tentatively TRBD2 (5 bases). CDR1 and CDR2 from the germline V gene are GTSNPN and SVGIG (reference sequence). Trimming left V 1 base short and J 5 bases short, with 13 bases between. This CDR3 spans 14 amino acids. CDR3 in DNA: TGTGCCTGGAGTGATCTAGCTATGGGAGATACGCAGTATTTT. Amino acid sequence: CAWSDLAMGDTQYF.

The chain has TRBV20-1 and TRBJ2-7, with D tentatively TRBD1 or TRBD2 (5 bases each). The CDR3 has 14 residues. With 4 bases removed from V and 3 bases from J, the gap between germline ends came to 16 bases. The germline CDR1 and CDR2 sequences are DFQATT and SNEGSKA (reference sequence). The CDR3 region has the DNA TGCAGTGCTACCGAGGGGCCTTTTGGCTACGAGCAGTACTTC. Translating it yields CSATEGPFGYEQYF.

The V gene is TRBV12-3 or TRBV12-4, the J gene TRBJ1-1; D gene uncertain. The CDR3 covers 14 residues. Trimming took 6 bases from V and 4 from J, leaving 15 bases between them. The CDR3 sequence is CASSPRALITEAFF. CDR3 DNA: TGTGCCAGCAGCCCGAGGGCCTTGATCACTGAAGCTTTCTTT.

This clonotype was counted only a few times. The chain uses TRBV3-1 and TRBJ2-1; D gene ambiguous. CDR1 LGHDT and CDR2 YNNKEL come from the germline V gene (reference sequence). This CDR3 is built from 13 residues. The V and J ends lost 3 bases and 8 bases respectively, with 11 bases between them. CDR3 sequence (DNA): TGTGCCAGCAGCCATACTTTAAATGATGAGCAGTTCTTC. It yields the protein CASSHTLNDEQFF.

This clonotype was detected a few times. The rearrangement links TRBV11-2 to TRBJ2-7, with 8 bases fitting TRBD1. The junction had 5 bases not matched to a gene; V was cut back by 5 bases and J by 5 bases. CDR1 is SGHAT, CDR2 FQNNGV, per germline. The CDR3 spans 13 residues. CDR3 in amino acids: CASSLMDRDEQYF. DNA of the CDR3: TGTGCCAGCAGCCTTATGGACAGGGACGAGCAGTACTTC.

This clonotype turned up a few times. The chain carries TRBV20-1 and TRBJ2-5; 8 nucleotides align to TRBD2. The CDR3 is 15 amino acids. Germline V gene sequence: CDR1 DFQATT, CDR2 SNEGSKA (reference sequence). Trimming took 1 base from V and 3 from J; bases not matched to a gene: 7. CDR3 residues: CSARGGLGVEETQYF. For the CDR3, the DNA is TGCAGTGCTAGAGGGGGACTAGGGGTTGAAGAGACCCAGTACTTC.

In its sample, this clonotype was seen a few times. The chain couples TRBV5-1 to TRBJ2-1; 8 bases agree with TRBD2. The CDR3 totals 15 residues. Trimming took 4 bases from V and 8 from J; bases not matched to a gene: 11. Per the germline V gene, CDR1 is SGHRS and CDR2 is YFSETQ. This chain's CDR3 is CASSGGGRFSDEQFF. CDR3 in DNA: TGCGCCAGCAGCGGAGGCGGGAGGTTCTCCGATGAGCAGTTCTTC.

This clonotype has more than one count but fewer than ten. The J gene is TRBJ2-7, the V gene TRBV20-1, with a possible D match to TRBD1 (6 bases). Trimming shortened V by 6 bases and J by 2 bases, and 14 bases separated the two germline ends. The CDR3 covers 13 residues. From germline, CDR1 is DFQATT and CDR2 SNEGSKA (reference sequence). The CDR3 sequence: CSARGRAAYEQYF. In nucleotides, the CDR3 is TGCAGTGCCAGGGGCAGGGCGGCCTACGAGCAGTACTTC.

The chain is built from TRBV11-2 and TRBJ2-1; 8 bases align to TRBD2. The CDR3 extends over 19 amino acids. J gave up 5 bases and V 5 bases, and 20 bases lay outside the gene matches. Germline V gene data show CDR1 as SGHAT and CDR2 as FQNNGV. The CDR3 sequence: CASSTRSGLAGGRDNEQFF. CDR3 coding DNA: TGTGCCAGCAGCACCCGATCAGGACTAGCCGGAGGAAGGGACAATGAGCAGTTCTTC.

This chain uses TRBV20-1 with TRBJ2-7; no clear D. Germline V CDR1 and CDR2: DFQATT, SNEGSKA (reference sequence). The CDR3 has 14 residues. Trimming removed 6 bases at V and 3 bases at J, with 18 bases between. The CDR3 nucleotides are TGCAGTGCCCCGACGGGTACTTGGGTCTACGAGCAGTACTTC. The encoded protein is CSAPTGTWVYEQYF.

This clonotype was found a few times. The rearrangement joins TRBV29-1 to TRBJ1-2; 8 bases agree with TRBD1. From germline, CDR1 is SQVTM and CDR2 ANQGSEA. This CDR3 region has 15 residues. After removal of 1 base from V and 6 bases from J, the junction contained 10 bases not matched to a gene. The DNA of the CDR3 is TGCAGCGTTGAAGGAGTCAGGGGGCGGCCGGATGGCTACACCTTC. It yields the protein CSVEGVRGRPDGYTF.

This clonotype has ten or more counts. The chain couples TRBV4-3 to TRBJ2-3, with D possibly being TRBD1 or TRBD2 (6 bases each). CDR3 length: 15 amino acids. The germline CDR1 and CDR2 sequences are LGHNA and YSLEER. The V and J ends lost 3 bases and 6 bases respectively, with 16 bases between them. CDR3 in amino acids: CASSHGGPAEDTQYF. The CDR3 DNA reads TGCGCCAGCAGCCATGGGGGGCCGGCGGAGGATACGCAGTATTTT.

J is TRBJ1-5 and V is TRBV28; unclear D gene. Germline V gene data show CDR1 as MDHEN and CDR2 as SYDVKM. V dropped 2 bases and J dropped 4 bases, with 12 bases sitting between them. This CDR3 region has 15 residues. The DNA for the CDR3 is TGTGCCAGCAGTTTAGCTCCGCATTGGAATCAGCCCCAGCATTTT. This codes for CASSLAPHWNQPQHF.

This clonotype was observed at least ten times. The chain uses TRBV7-2 and TRBJ2-2; D possibly corresponds to TRBD1 (6 bases). The CDR3 contains 14 residues. Trimming shortened V by 4 bases and J by 4 bases, and 10 bases separated the two germline ends. Per germline, CDR1 SGHTA and CDR2 FQGNSA. CDR3 loop: CASSSTGSTGELFF. The CDR3 bases are TGTGCCAGCAGCTCGACAGGATCCACCGGGGAGCTGTTTTTT.

In this sample, this clonotype turned up many times. The chain is built from TRBV7-2 and TRBJ1-2, with D unresolved. Germline V lookup: CDR1 SGHTA, CDR2 FQGNSA. V was shortened by 4 bases and J by 6 bases, with 12 bases between the two germline ends. The CDR3 runs 13 residues. The CDR3 DNA reads as TGTGCCAGCAGCTCGGCACATGGGGATGGCTACACCTTC. This translates into CASSSAHGDGYTF. The variable domain in full, with the rest retrieved from reference TRBV7-2 and TRBJ1-2, is GAGVSQSPSNKVTEKGKDVELRCDPISGHTALYWYRQSLGQGLEFLIYFQGNSAPDKSGLPSDRFSAERTGGSVSTLTIQRTQQEDSAVYLCASSSAHGDGYTFGSGTRLTVV.

The chain has TRBV15 and TRBJ1-1; 10 bases are a match to TRBD1. The ends lost 8 bases at V and 0 bases at J; junction bases unmatched: 6. There are 15 residues in the CDR3. Germline values: CDR1 LNHNV, CDR2 YYDKDF (reference sequence). The CDR3 loop is CATVPGQGMNTEAFF. CDR3 sequence (DNA): TGTGCCACCGTCCCGGGACAGGGGATGAACACTGAAGCTTTCTTT.

This clonotype occurred many times. This chain links TRBV7-2 with TRBJ2-1; no firm D call. There are 11 residues in the CDR3. CDR1 and CDR2 (germline): SGHTA, FQGNSA. Trimming cost V 4 bases and J 10 bases, with 8 bases left between them. CDR3 protein: CASSSISEQFF. CDR3 sequence (DNA): TGTGCCAGCAGCTCAATATCGGAGCAGTTCTTC.

This clonotype has a count of ten or more. The CDR3 nucleotides are TGCGCCAGCAGCCAAGGTCTAGCGGGAGAAGAGACCCAGTACTTC. Translation: CASSQGLAGEETQYF. V usage is TRBV4-1 and J usage is TRBJ2-5; 10 positions agree with TRBD2. The CDR3 spans 15 residues. In germline, CDR1 is MGHRA, CDR2 YSYEKL. V dropped 1 base and J dropped 3; count of bases not matched to a gene: 2.

The table lists this clonotype with a few counts. The chain carries TRBV7-2 and TRBJ2-1; 7 bases line up with TRBD1. Germline V CDR1 and CDR2: SGHTA, FQGNSA. The CDR3 is 17 amino acids. The ends lost 8 bases at V and 1 base at J; junction bases unmatched: 14. For the CDR3, the DNA is TGTGCCAGCCGCCTCTCCGACAGGGCCTCGTCCTACAATGAGCAGTTCTTC. It specifies CASRLSDRASSYNEQFF.

The table lists this clonotype with a few counts. The CDR3 protein is CASRRNPTGTYEQYF. The CDR3 DNA reads TGTGCCAGCAGAAGAAACCCCACAGGGACGTACGAGCAGTACTTC. This chain joins TRBV7-2 and TRBJ2-7; maybe TRBD1 (6 bases). The germline V gene encodes CDR1 SGHTA and CDR2 FQGNSA. Deletions cut 6 bases from V and 4 bases from J, with 19 bases between. There are 15 residues in the CDR3.

This clonotype came up a few times. The chain combines TRBV28 with TRBJ2-3, with 12 nucleotides matching TRBD2. CDR1 is MDHEN, CDR2 SYDVKM, per germline. J lost 2 bases, V lost 2 bases, and 8 bases had no gene match. The CDR3 has 18 residues. The CDR3 region has the DNA TGTGCCAGCAGTTTAAGGTTACTAGCGGGAGGCCCCACAGATACGCAGTATTTT. It yields the protein CASSLRLLAGGPTDTQYF.

The CDR3 nucleotides are TGTGCTAGTGGTTTCGGGACTAGCGGATTCCAAGAGACCCAGTACTTC. As protein: CASGFGTSGFQETQYF. The chain employs TRBV12-5 and TRBJ2-5, with 11 bases lining up with TRBD2. The CDR3 is 16 residues long. Germline V gene sequence: CDR1 LGHNT, CDR2 FRNRAP. The V and J ends lost 3 bases and 1 base, in that order; junction bases with no gene match: 4.

This chain uses TRBV5-1 with TRBJ2-5, with 9 bases lining up with TRBD1. From germline, CDR1 is SGHRS and CDR2 YFSETQ. V was clipped by 3 bases and J by 4 bases; unmatched bases: 4. This CDR3 is 14 amino acids long. CDR3 residues: CASSYDRGVETQYF. CDR3 nucleotide sequence: TGCGCCAGCAGCTACGACAGGGGGGTAGAGACCCAGTACTTC.

The V call is TRBV9, the J call TRBJ1-2; D unresolved. The V gene's germline CDR1 is SGDLS and CDR2 YYNGEE. The CDR3 sequence is 15 residues long. V dropped 6 bases and J dropped 7 bases, with 22 bases sitting between them. The CDR3 reads CASTRDPTTRGGYTF. CDR3 coding DNA: TGTGCCAGCACTAGGGATCCTACGACTAGAGGTGGCTACACCTTC.

This clonotype was counted between two and nine times. CDR3 amino acids: CATSREQGRYHEQYF. The CDR3 DNA reads as TGTGCCACCAGCAGAGAACAGGGGCGATACCACGAGCAGTACTTC. V is TRBV15 and J is TRBJ2-7; 7 bases agree with TRBD1. Looked up from germline, CDR1 is LNHNV and CDR2 is YYDKDF (reference sequence). The CDR3 consists of 15 residues. V lost 0 bases and J lost 5; bases outside the gene matches: 7.

This clonotype was counted a few times. CDR3 coding DNA: TGCAGTGCTAGAGGAGGGGCGGACACTGAAGCTTTCTTT. This sequence encodes CSARGGADTEAFF. The chain recombines TRBV20-1 with TRBJ1-1, with D possibly being TRBD1 (5 bases). The CDR3 extends over 13 amino acids. Germline V lookup: CDR1 DFQATT, CDR2 SNEGSKA (reference sequence). The V end was cut by 1 base, the J end by 3 bases, with 9 bases between.

This clonotype was counted a few times. The chain is built from TRBV6-1 and TRBJ1-1, with D possibly matching TRBD1 (5 bases). The CDR3 extends over 14 amino acids. Germline V gene lookup returns CDR1 MNHNS and CDR2 SASEGT. The V end lost 5 bases, the J end lost 0 bases, and 10 bases lay between the germline ends. The CDR3 here is CASSRGAMNTEAFF. The CDR3, as DNA: TGTGCCAGCAGTAGGGGAGCGATGAACACTGAAGCTTTCTTT.

This clonotype appeared many times. This chain links TRBV10-3 with TRBJ2-7, with D maybe TRBD2 (6 bases). With 4 bases removed from V and 6 bases from J, the gap between germline ends came to 13 bases. The germline V gene encodes CDR1 ENHRY and CDR2 SYGVKD. The CDR3 runs to 13 residues. The CDR3 here is CAISGRSEGEQYF. The CDR3 bases are TGTGCCATCAGTGGGCGGTCGGAGGGCGAGCAGTACTTC.

This chain uses TRBV6-1 with TRBJ2-1; 16 bases match TRBD2. With V trimmed by 10 bases and J by 4 bases, 10 bases remained unmatched. CDR3 size: 17 residues. Germline CDR1 is MNHNS and CDR2 is SASEGT. The CDR3 reads CATQGLAGGPGYNEQFF. CDR3 nucleotide sequence: TGTGCCACGCAGGGACTAGCGGGAGGGCCCGGGTACAATGAGCAGTTCTTC.

This chain uses TRBV24-1 with TRBJ2-1, with a possible D match to TRBD1 (6 bases). The CDR3 covers 14 residues. CDR1 is KGHDR, CDR2 SFDVKD, per germline. Trimming removed 4 bases from V and 7 bases from J, with 13 bases in between. CDR3 protein: CATSEGAQRNEQFF. The CDR3 DNA follows: TGTGCCACCAGTGAGGGGGCCCAACGGAATGAGCAGTTCTTC.

The rearrangement uses TRBV20-1 and TRBJ2-1, with D tentatively TRBD2 (5 bases). This CDR3 has 13 residues. The germline V and J ends were trimmed by 5 bases and 6 bases, with 14 bases remaining between them. Germline V gene data show CDR1 as DFQATT and CDR2 as SNEGSKA (reference sequence). The DNA for the CDR3 is TGCAGTGCTCGGACCCTGGGAGCCAATGAGCAGTTCTTC. Protein: CSARTLGANEQFF.

A single count supports this clonotype. The rearrangement joins TRBV15 to TRBJ2-3; 10 positions match TRBD2. This CDR3 is 18 amino acids long. The germline V gene has CDR1 LNHNV and CDR2 YYDKDF (reference sequence). V dropped 2 bases and J dropped 3; count of bases not matched to a gene: 11. CDR3 DNA sequence: TGTGCCACCAGCAGATCTAGAACAGCGGGAGGGTGGACAGATACGCAGTATTTT. Translated: CATSRSRTAGGWTDTQYF.